The entry below describes one T cell receptor (beta chain). No cognate antigen has been identified for it. Base quality data are lacking; no much larger clone is found one base away. TCRbeta CDR3 regions were amplified from genomic DNA by means of the immunoSEQ Assay, a bias-controlled multiplex PCR. The original pipeline was this. Nucleated cell counts per sample were estimated from amplification of reference gene primers within the assay. Sequence reads were collapsed and filtered to measure the absolute abundance of every unique TCRbeta CDR3 rearrangement. For each sample, productive Simpson clonality was calculated by taking the square root of Simpson's diversity index across productive rearrangements. TCRdb re-hosts the immuneACCESS table, in-frame sequences only. Its copies lack some clones; in the studies checked, an unresolved V gene accounts for under half of them, and the cause for the rest is not known. V and J calls and clone size come straight from that table; D and trimming were deduced from the DNA. This sample comprises about 180,000 clones, around 89% of them detected only once. The ten largest clones add up to under 4.5% of the sample.

The data were taken from a study of blood T cell repertoires in COVID-19 (dated by TCRdb to the early 2020s). Some background on the complete study: Samples covering the acute and convalescent phases of COVID-19 were provided by collaborators in the United States, Italy and Spain. The prospective study material was composed of cDNA or gDNA derived from T cells, B-cell-depleted T cells, or PBMCs. Subjects who had been exposed to COVID-19, were actively infected with it, or had recovered from it provided the deeply sampled blood TCRbeta repertoires that made up the dataset. A freely available public database, intended as a resource for researchers studying the immune response to SARS-CoV-2, is where the repertoires were released. The samples were drawn from the first 160 participants of the ongoing ImmuneRACE study and from under 1,500 subjects provided by 6 global collaborators. The sample metadata nearly always contained a de-identified subject ID, COVID-19 status, age in years and sex. Where available, HLA class I and class II types were obtained from metadata supplied by the sample provider rather than from assay-based typing.

The CDR3 starts with the cysteine, ends with the phenylalanine, and has 18 residues. Only CDR3 DNA is held: 54 bases, read in frame from base 1. The V end gives up 4 bases and the J end 16 bases, leaving 28 bases in the junction not matched to a gene. CDR1 and CDR2, per the germline V gene, are MNHGY and SVAAGI. Each collaborating institution followed its own protocols to collect whole blood in K2EDTA tubes. For TCRbeta analysis, collaborators shipped samples in one of three forms: frozen whole blood, isolated PBMCs, or DNA extracted from either of those sample types. What the study reported, not specific to this receptor: Clinical and demographic metadata were provided uncurated, with the amount varying by source and participant.

The rearranged chain carries TRBV6-9 and TRBJ1-5, and 7 junctional nucleotides match TRBD1. Sequenced sample: peripheral blood. This receptor was taken from a woman aged 25 to 45 with acute or convalescent COVID-19. CDR3 sequence: CASSSMGRDSSSTKGGHF. The DNA is as follows: TGTGCCAGCAGTTCAATGGGGCGGGACAGCTCGTCCACAAAAGGGGGACATTTT.